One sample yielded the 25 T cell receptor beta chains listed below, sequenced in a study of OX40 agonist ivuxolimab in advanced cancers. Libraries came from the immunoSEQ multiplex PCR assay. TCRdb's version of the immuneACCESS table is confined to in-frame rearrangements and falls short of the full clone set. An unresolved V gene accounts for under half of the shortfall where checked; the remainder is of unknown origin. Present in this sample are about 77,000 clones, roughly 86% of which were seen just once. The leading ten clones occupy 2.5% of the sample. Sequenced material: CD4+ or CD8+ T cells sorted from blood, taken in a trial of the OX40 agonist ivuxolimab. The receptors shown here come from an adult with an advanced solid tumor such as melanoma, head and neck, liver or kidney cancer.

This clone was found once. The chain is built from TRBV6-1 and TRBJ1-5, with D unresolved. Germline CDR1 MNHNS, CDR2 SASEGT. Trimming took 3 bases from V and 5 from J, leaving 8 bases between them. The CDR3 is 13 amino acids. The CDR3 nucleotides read TGTGCCAGCAGTGATCTAGGCGATCAGCCCCAGCATTTT. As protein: CASSDLGDQPQHF.

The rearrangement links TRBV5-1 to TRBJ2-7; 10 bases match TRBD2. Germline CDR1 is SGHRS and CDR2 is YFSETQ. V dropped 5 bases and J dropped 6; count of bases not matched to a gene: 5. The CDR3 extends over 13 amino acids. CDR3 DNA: TGCGCCAGCAGGGCTAGCGGGAGTCCCGAGCAGTACTTC. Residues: CASRASGSPEQYF.

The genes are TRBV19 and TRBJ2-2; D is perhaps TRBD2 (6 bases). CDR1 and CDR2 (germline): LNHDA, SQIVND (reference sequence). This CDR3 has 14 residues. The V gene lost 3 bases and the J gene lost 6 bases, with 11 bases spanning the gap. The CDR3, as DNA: TGTGCCAGTAGTATTGCGGGGCCCGCCGGGGAGCTGTTTTTT. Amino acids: CASSIAGPAGELFF.

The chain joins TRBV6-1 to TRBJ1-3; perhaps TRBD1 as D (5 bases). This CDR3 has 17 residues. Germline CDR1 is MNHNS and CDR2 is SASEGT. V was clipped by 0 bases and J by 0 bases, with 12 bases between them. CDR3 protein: CASSEARAGGSGNTIYF. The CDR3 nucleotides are TGTGCCAGCAGTGAAGCGCGGGCGGGGGGCTCTGGAAACACCATATATTTT.

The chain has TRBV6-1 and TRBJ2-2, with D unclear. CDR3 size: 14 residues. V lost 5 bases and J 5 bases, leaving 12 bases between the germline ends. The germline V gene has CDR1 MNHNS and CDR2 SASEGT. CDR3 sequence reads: CASSPLIQTGELFF. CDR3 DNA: TGTGCCAGCAGTCCGCTAATTCAGACCGGGGAGCTGTTTTTT.

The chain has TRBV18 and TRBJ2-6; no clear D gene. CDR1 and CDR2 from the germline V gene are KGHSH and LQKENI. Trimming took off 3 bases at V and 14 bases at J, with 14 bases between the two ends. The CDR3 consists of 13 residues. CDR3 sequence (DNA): TGTGCCAGCTCACCGGACGGGTCCAGTTTCCTGACTTTC. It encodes CASSPDGSSFLTF.

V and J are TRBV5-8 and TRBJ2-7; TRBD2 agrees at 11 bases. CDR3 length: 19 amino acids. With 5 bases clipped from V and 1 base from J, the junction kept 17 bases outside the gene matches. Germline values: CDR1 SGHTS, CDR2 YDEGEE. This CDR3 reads CASRPKTVLGLAGSYEQYF. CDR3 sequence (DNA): TGTGCCAGCAGACCTAAGACAGTCCTCGGACTAGCGGGTTCCTACGAGCAGTACTTC.

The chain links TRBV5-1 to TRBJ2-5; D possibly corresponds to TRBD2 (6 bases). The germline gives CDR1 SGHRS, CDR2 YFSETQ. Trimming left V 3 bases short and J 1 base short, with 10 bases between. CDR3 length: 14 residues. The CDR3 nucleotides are TGCGCCAGCAGCTCCGGGGGTTCCCAAGAGACCCAGTACTTC. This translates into CASSSGGSQETQYF.

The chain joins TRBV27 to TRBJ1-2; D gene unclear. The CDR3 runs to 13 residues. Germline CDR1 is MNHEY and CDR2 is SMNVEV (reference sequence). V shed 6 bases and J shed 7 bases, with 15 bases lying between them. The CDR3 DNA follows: TGTGCCAGCAGCGCAAGGAACGAGGGTGGCTACACCTTC. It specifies CASSARNEGGYTF.

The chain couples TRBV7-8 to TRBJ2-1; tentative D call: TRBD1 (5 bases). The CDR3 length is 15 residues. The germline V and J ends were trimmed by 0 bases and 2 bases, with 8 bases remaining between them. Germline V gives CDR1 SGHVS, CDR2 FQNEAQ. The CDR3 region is CASSLARVTYNEQFF. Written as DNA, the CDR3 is TGTGCCAGCAGCTTAGCCAGGGTTACCTACAATGAGCAGTTCTTC.

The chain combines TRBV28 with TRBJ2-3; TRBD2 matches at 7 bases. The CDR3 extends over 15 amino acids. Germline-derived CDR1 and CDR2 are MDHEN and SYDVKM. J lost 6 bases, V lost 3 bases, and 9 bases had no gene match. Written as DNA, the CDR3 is TGTGCCAGCAGTTTGGGTGGACTAGGTGGCGATACGCAGTATTTT. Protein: CASSLGGLGGDTQYF.

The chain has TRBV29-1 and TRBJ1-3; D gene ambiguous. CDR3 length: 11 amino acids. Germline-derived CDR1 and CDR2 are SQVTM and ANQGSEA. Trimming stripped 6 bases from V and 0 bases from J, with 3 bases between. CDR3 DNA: TGCAGCGTCGACTCTGGAAACACCATATATTTT. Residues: CSVDSGNTIYF.

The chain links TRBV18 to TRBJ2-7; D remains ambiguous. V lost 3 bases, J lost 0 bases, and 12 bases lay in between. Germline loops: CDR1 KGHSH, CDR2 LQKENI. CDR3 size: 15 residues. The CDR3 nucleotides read TGTGCCAGCTCACCGGCCAGTCGTAGCTCCTACGAGCAGTACTTC. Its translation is CASSPASRSSYEQYF. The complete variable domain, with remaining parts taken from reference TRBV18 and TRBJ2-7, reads NAGVMQNPRHLVRRRGQEARLRCSPMKGHSHVYWYRQLPEEGLKFMVYLQKENIIDESGMPKERFSAEFPKEGPSILRIQQVVRGDSAAYFCASSPASRSSYEQYFGPGTRLTVT.

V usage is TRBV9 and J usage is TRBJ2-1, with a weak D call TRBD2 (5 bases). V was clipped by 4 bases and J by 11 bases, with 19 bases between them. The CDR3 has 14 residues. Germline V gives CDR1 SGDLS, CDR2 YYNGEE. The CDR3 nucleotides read TGTGCCAGCAGCTCAGGCGGTGCCCCGGGAAAGCAGTTCTTC. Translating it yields CASSSGGAPGKQFF. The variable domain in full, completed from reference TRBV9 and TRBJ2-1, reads DSGVTQTPKHLITATGQRVTLRCSPRSGDLSVYWYQQSLDQGLQFLIQYYNGEERAKGNILERFSAQQFPDLHSELNLSSLELGDSALYFCASSSGGAPGKQFFGPGTRLTVL.

The CDR3 region has the DNA TGTGCCACCAGCAGAGACAGGGGTAAGGTCGATGGCTACACCTTC. It translates to CATSRDRGKVDGYTF. This chain uses TRBV15 with TRBJ1-2; possibly TRBD1 for D (6 bases). The germline V gene has CDR1 LNHNV and CDR2 YYDKDF (reference sequence). V gave up 0 bases and J gave up 6 bases, with 14 bases separating them. This CDR3 has 15 residues.

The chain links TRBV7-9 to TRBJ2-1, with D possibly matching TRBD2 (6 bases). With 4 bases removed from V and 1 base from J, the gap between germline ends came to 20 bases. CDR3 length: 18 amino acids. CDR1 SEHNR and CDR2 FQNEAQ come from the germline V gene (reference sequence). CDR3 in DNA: TGTGCCAGCAGCTCCCGATGGGCCTGGGAGGTATCCTACAATGAGCAGTTCTTC. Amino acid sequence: CASSSRWAWEVSYNEQFF.

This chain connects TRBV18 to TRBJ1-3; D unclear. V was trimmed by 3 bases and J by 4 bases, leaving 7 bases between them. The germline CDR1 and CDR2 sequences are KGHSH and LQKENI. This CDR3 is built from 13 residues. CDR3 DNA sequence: TGTGCCAGCTCACCTGAACACGGAAACACCATATATTTT. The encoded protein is CASSPEHGNTIYF.

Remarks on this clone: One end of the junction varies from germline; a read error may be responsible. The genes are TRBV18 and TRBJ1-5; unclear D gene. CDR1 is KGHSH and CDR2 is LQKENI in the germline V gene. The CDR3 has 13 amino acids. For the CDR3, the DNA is TGTGCCAGCTCCCCGGGAGGAAATCGGCCCCAGCATTTT. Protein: CASSPGGNRPQHF.

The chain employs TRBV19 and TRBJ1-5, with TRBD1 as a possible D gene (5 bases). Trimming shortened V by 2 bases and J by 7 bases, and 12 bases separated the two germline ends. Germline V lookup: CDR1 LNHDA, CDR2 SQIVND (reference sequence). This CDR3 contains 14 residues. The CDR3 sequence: CASSIPRANQPQHF. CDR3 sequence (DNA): TGTGCCAGTAGTATACCCAGGGCAAACCAGCCCCAGCATTTT.

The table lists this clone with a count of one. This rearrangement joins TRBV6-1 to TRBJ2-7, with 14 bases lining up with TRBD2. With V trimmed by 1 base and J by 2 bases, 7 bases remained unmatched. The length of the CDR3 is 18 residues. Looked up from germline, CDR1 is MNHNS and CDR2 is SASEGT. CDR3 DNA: TGTGCCAGCAGTGAAGTCGGGACTAGCGGGGGAGCCCCCTACGAGCAGTACTTC. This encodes CASSEVGTSGGAPYEQYF.

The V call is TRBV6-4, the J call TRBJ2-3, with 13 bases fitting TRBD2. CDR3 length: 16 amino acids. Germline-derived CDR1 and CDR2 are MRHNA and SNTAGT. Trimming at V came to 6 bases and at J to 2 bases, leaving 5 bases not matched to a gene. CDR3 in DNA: TGTGCCAGCAGGAGGACTAGCGGGGGCCACACAGATACGCAGTATTTT. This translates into CASRRTSGGHTDTQYF.

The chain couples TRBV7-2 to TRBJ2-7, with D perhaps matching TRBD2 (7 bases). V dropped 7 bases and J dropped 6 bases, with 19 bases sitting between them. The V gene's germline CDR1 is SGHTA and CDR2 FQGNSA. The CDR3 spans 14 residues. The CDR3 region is CASINIGGPFEQYF. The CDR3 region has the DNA TGTGCCAGCATCAACATCGGGGGGCCGTTCGAGCAGTACTTC.

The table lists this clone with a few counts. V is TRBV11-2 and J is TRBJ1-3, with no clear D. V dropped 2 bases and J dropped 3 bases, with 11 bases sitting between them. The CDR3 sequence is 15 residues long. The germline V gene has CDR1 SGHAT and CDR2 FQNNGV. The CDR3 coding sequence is TGTGCCAGCAGCTTATCTCCGACACGTGGAAACACCATATATTTT. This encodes CASSLSPTRGNTIYF.

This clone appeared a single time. The CDR3 here is CASSMRTSGYNEQFF. The DNA for the CDR3 is TGTGCCAGTAGTATGAGGACTAGCGGATACAATGAGCAGTTCTTC. The gene calls are TRBV19 and TRBJ2-1; TRBD2 aligns across 10 bases. The J segment lost 4 bases and the V segment lost 3 bases, leaving 3 bases of the junction unmatched. Per the germline V gene, CDR1 is LNHDA and CDR2 is SQIVND (reference sequence). The CDR3 consists of 15 residues.

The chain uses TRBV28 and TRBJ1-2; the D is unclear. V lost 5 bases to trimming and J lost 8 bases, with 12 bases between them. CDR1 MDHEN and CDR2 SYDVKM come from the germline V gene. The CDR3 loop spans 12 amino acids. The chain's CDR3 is CASSRTALGYTF. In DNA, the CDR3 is TGTGCCAGCAGTCGGACGGCCTTAGGCTACACCTTC.